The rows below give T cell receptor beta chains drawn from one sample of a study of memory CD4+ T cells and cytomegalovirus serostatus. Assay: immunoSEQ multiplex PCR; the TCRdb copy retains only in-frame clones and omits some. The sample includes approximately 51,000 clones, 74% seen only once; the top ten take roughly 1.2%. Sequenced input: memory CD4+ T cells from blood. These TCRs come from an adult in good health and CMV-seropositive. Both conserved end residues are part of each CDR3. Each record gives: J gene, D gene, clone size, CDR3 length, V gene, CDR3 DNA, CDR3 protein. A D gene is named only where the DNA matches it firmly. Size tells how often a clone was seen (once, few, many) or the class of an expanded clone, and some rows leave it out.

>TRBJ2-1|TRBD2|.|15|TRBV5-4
TGTGCCAGCAGCTTGGAACTGCGGGGGTCGAATGAGCAGTTCTTC
CASSLELRGSNEQFF
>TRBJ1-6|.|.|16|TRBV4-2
TGTGCCAGCAGCCAAGTATTCAAGGACAGACCTTCACCCCTCCACTTT
CASSQVFKDRPSPLHF
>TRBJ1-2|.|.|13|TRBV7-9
TGTGCCAGCAGCTTACCAGCGCGGGAGGGCTACACCTTC
CASSLPAREGYTF
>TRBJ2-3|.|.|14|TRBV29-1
TGCAGCGTTGTCGTCTTAGCCGATTCAGATACGCAGTATTTT
CSVVVLADSDTQYF
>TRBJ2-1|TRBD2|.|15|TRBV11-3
TGTGCCAGCAGCTTTCAAGCGGGGGTGCGCAATGAGCAGTTCTTC
CASSFQAGVRNEQFF
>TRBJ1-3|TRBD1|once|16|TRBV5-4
TGTGCCAGCAGCCAAGTCTGGGACAGGGCGGGAAACACCATATATTTT
CASSQVWDRAGNTIYF
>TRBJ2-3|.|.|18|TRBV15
TGTGCCACCAGCAGAGAACCCCCGGGCAGGGAGTATACAGATACGCAGTATTTT
CATSREPPGREYTDTQYF
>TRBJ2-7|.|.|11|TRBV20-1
TGCAGTACGCCACGAGGCTACGAGCAGTACTTC
CSTPRGYEQYF
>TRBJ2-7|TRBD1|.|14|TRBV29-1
TGCAGCGTAAGACCGGGACAGGGGTTCTACGAGCAGTACTTC
CSVRPGQGFYEQYF
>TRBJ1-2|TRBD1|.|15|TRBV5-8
TGTGCCAGCAGATCTCCGGGACAGGGGGCAATAGGCTACACCTTC
CASRSPGQGAIGYTF
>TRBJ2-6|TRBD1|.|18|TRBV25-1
TGTGCCAGCAGTGCCTGGGACAGGGCCTCCGGAGGGGCCAACGTCCTGACTTTC
CASSAWDRASGGANVLTF
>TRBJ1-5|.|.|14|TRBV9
TGTGCCAGCAGCCAAAGGGGGGATCGGCAGCCCCAGCATTTT
CASSQRGDRQPQHF
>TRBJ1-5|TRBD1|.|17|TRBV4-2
TGTGCCAGCAGCCAAGGTGTTACAGGGGGCAGGAATCAGCCCCAGCATTTT
CASSQGVTGGRNQPQHF
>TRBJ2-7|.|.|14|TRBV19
TGTGCCAGTAGTCCCGACAGCTCCTACTACGAGCAGTACTTC
CASSPDSSYYEQYF
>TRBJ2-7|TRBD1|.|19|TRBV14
TGTGCCAGCAGCCTCGGGGGGACAGGGGCAATCTTTTGGTCCTACGAGCAGTACTTC
CASSLGGTGAIFWSYEQYF
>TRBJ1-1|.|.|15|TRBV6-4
TGTGCCAGCAGTGACTCCGGGGCCAGCGGAACTGAAGCTTTCTTT
CASSDSGASGTEAFF
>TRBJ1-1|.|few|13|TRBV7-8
TGTGCCAGCAGCTTCCGGGTAGACGCCGAAGCTTTCTTT
CASSFRVDAEAFF
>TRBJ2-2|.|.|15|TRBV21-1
TGTGCCAGCAGCAAAGGGGGCGGGGACGGAGGGGAGCTGTTTTTT
CASSKGGGDGGELFF
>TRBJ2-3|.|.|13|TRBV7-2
TGTGCCAGCAGCTCACTTTCGGTACCAAAGCAGTATTTT
CASSSLSVPKQYF
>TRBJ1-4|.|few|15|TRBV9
TGTGCCAGCAGCCCCAACAGCGATAAGGGTGAAAAACTGTTTTTT
CASSPNSDKGEKLFF
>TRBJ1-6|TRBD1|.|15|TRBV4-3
TGCGCCAGCAGCCCGGGACAGGACAAGGATTCACCCCTCCACTTT
CASSPGQDKDSPLHF
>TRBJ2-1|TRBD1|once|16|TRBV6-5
TGTGCCAGCAGTTACCAACCGGGACAGGGGGTAAATGAGCAGTTCTTC
CASSYQPGQGVNEQFF
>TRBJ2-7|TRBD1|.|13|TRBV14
TGTGCCAGCAGCCAAGTTGCGACAGGGTGGAAGTACTTC
CASSQVATGWKYF
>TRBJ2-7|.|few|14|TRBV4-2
TGTGCCAGCAGCCAAGGGTCCAGGGGCTACGAGCAGTACTTC
CASSQGSRGYEQYF
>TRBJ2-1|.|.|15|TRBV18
TGTGCCAGCTCACCGTCGGCTAGCCCCTACAATGAGCAGTTCTTC
CASSPSASPYNEQFF